This TCR beta chain derives from a study of blood T cell repertoires in COVID-19. The germline CDR1 and CDR2 sequences are SGDLS and YYNGEE. V shed 4 bases and J 6 bases; nucleotides not matched to a gene: 2. CDR3 length: 14 amino acids. Assay used: immunoSEQ multiplex PCR; TCRdb lists only in-frame clones, some missing. The table lists 200,000 to 250,000 clones, 80% to 90% of them singletons, with 4.1% in the top ten. Sequenced material: PBMCs or T cells enriched from blood (not recorded which). The genes are TRBV9 and TRBJ2-2; 11 positions agree with TRBD2. The TCR comes from a woman under 40 who had recovered from COVID-19. CDR3 in amino acids: CASSLAGGSGELFF. CDR3 sequence (DNA): TGTGCCAGCAGCCTAGCGGGGGGTTCCGGGGAGCTGTTTTTT. The full variable domain, with the rest looked up from reference TRBV9 and TRBJ2-2, is DSGVTQTPKHLITATGQRVTLRCSPRSGDLSVYWYQQSLDQGLQFLIQYYNGEERAKGNILERFSAQQFPDLHSELNLSSLELGDSALYFCASSLAGGSGELFFGEGSRLTVL.